Listed below are T cell receptor beta chains from one sample, sequenced in a study of human T cells and chemical hapten exposure. Via MiXCR, TCRdb re-called the RACE reads, giving one row per CDR3 protein. The sample lists 140,000 or so distinct CDR3 sequences, 12% occurring once. The material was whole blood, obtained in connection with sensitization to the hapten diphenylcyclopropenone (DPC). These receptor sequences come from a woman aged 50 to 65 with alopecia areata. Some clones in this sample may be carry-over from other donors' samples. Each CDR3 is given with its conserved first and last residue. The order of the fields is V gene, CDR3 length, clone size, J gene, D gene, CDR3 protein, CDR3 DNA. D genes are given only for firm matches. Some rows mark clone size as missing; the rest say once, few, many or name a class of expanded clone.

TRBV7-2	15	.	TRBJ2-2	.	CASSLALDNTGELFF	TGTGCCAGCAGCTTAGCGCTGGATAACACCGGGGAGCTGTTTTTT
TRBV7-8	13	many	TRBJ1-1	TRBD1	CASSLDRGTEAFF	TGTGCCAGCAGCTTAGACAGGGGAACTGAAGCTTTCTTT
TRBV29-1	15	.	TRBJ2-7	.	CSVSGMPPLSYEQYF	TGCAGCGTTAGTGGAATGCCTCCGCTTTCCTACGAGCAGTACTTC
TRBV12-3/TRBV12-4	13	few	TRBJ2-2	.	CASRPIETGELFF	TGTGCCAGCAGACCGATCGAGACCGGGGAGCTGTTTTTT
TRBV2	15	.	TRBJ2-2	.	CASSEGVVNTGELFF	TGTGCCAGCAGTGAAGGGGTCGTCAACACCGGGGAGCTGTTTTTT
TRBV14	15	many	TRBJ2-2	.	CASSQVGSRTGELFF	TGTGCCAGCAGCCAAGTTGGGTCTCGGACCGGGGAGCTGTTTTTT
TRBV29-1	13	.	TRBJ1-6	.	CSVADSDNSPLHF	TGCAGCGTTGCTGACAGTGATAATTCACCCCTCCACTTT
TRBV5-1	15	.	TRBJ2-1	.	CASSLEASSYNEQFF	TGCGCCAGCAGCTTGGAGGCTAGTTCCTACAATGAGCAGTTCTTC
TRBV18	14	.	TRBJ1-1	TRBD1	CASSPRQGLGEAFF	TGTGCCAGCTCACCGCGACAGGGGTTGGGTGAAGCTTTCTTT
TRBV14	15	.	TRBJ2-1	TRBD2	CASSFTSGGYNEQFF	TGTGCCAGCAGCTTTACTAGCGGGGGCTACAATGAGCAGTTCTTC
TRBV4-1	15	many	TRBJ2-7	.	CASSQGTLAAYEQYF	TGCGCCAGCAGCCAAGGGACCTTGGCCGCCTACGAGCAGTACTTC
TRBV4-1	15	many	TRBJ2-7	TRBD1	CASSRRGQGSYEQYF	TGCGCCAGCAGCCGCAGAGGACAGGGATCCTACGAGCAGTACTTC
TRBV11-2	17	few	TRBJ1-6	.	CASSLRGGWFDNSPLHF	TGTGCCAGCAGCCTTCGGGGGGGTTGGTTTGATAATTCACCCCTCCACTTT
TRBV6-6	14	many	TRBJ2-1	.	CASSYSGFANEQFF	TGTGCCAGCAGTTATTCAGGGTTTGCGAATGAGCAGTTCTTC
TRBV24-1	11	many	TRBJ1-1	.	CATSEGLRAFF	TGTGCCACCAGTGAGGGATTGAGAGCTTTCTTT
TRBV20-1	16	.	TRBJ2-3	TRBD2	CSATRAGGPSTDTQYF	TGCAGTGCTACACGGGCGGGAGGGCCTAGCACAGATACGCAGTATTTT
TRBV19	17	.	TRBJ1-3	.	CASSSPGRANSGNTIYF	TGTGCCAGTAGTTCTCCGGGACGGGCAAACTCTGGAAACACCATATATTTT
TRBV15	14	many	TRBJ2-7	.	CATSRDSGNGEQYF	TGTGCCACCAGCAGAGATTCCGGGAATGGAGAGCAGTACTTC
TRBV29-1	13	many	TRBJ1-1	.	CSVVAGKNTEAFF	TGCAGCGTTGTTGCAGGGAAGAACACTGAAGCTTTCTTT
TRBV4-2	17	.	TRBJ2-1	TRBD2	CASSPGTSGRGYNEQFF	TGTGCCAGCAGCCCTGGGACTAGCGGGAGAGGATACAATGAGCAGTTCTTC
TRBV30	15	.	TRBJ2-7	TRBD2	CAWSGGLAGTYEQYF	TGTGCCTGGAGTGGGGGACTAGCGGGAACCTACGAGCAGTACTTC
TRBV5-1	14	few	TRBJ2-4	.	CASSLGDTKWIQYF	TGCGCCAGCAGCTTGGGGGACACCAAATGGATTCAGTACTTC
TRBV7-3	14	many	TRBJ2-7	.	CASRSPGRHYEQYF	TGTGCCAGCAGGTCCCCGGGGAGGCACTACGAGCAGTACTTC
TRBV18	13	many	TRBJ2-3	.	CASSTDSTDTQYF	TGTGCCAGCTCGACGGACAGCACAGATACGCAGTATTTT
TRBV3-1	15	.	TRBJ2-6	.	CASSQVRGGANVLTF	TGTGCCAGCAGCCAAGTCCGGGGTGGGGCCAACGTCCTGACTTTC
TRBV9	16	.	TRBJ2-1	TRBD2	CASTARGAGGSNEQFF	TGTGCCAGCACCGCCCGAGGCGCGGGAGGAAGTAATGAGCAGTTCTTC
TRBV20-1	14	.	TRBJ1-4	TRBD1	CSAPYDRADEKLFF	TGCAGTGCTCCCTATGACAGGGCGGATGAAAAACTGTTTTTT
TRBV28	16	many	TRBJ2-1	TRBD1	CASSSPADRAYNEQFF	TGTGCCAGCAGTTCCCCGGCGGACAGGGCGTACAATGAGCAGTTCTTC
TRBV29-1	12	.	TRBJ2-3	.	CSGTVSTDTQYF	TGCAGCGGCACAGTTAGCACAGATACGCAGTATTTT
TRBV6-6	15	few	TRBJ1-5	.	CASSYGQGGNQPQHF	TGTGCCAGCAGTTACGGGCAGGGTGGTAATCAGCCCCAGCATTTT
TRBV10-3	14	few	TRBJ2-7	TRBD1	CAISAGTGVYEQYF	TGTGCCATCAGTGCCGGGACAGGGGTCTACGAGCAGTACTTC